This T cell receptor beta chain was recorded in a study of blood T cells in healthy people across ages. A remark on this clonotype: Its antigen is unidentified.

It was with a sample-barcoded 5' primer and a J-beta primer mix that a second PCR of roughly 7 to 11 cycles was run. Using its own MiXCR run on the 5' RACE reads, TCRdb lists one record per CDR3 protein. The repertoire has some 1,800,000 distinct CDR3 sequences, about two fifths of them found once; the top ten carry more than 20%. Notes on the study in general: Compared with aged donors, long-lived donors showed fewer expanded clones, suggesting selection.

V lost 0 bases to trimming and J lost 2 bases, with 15 bases between them. The germline V gene has CDR1 SGHVS and CDR2 FNYEAQ. The CDR3 is made up of 17 amino acids. The chain carries TRBV7-6 and TRBJ2-3; the D gene is possibly TRBD2 (5 bases). Material: blood. The sequence was collected from a human donor in good health. CDR3: CASSLAEPGLHTDTQYF. As DNA, the CDR3 is TGTGCCAGCAGCTTAGCTGAACCCGGACTCCACACAGATACGCAGTATTTT.